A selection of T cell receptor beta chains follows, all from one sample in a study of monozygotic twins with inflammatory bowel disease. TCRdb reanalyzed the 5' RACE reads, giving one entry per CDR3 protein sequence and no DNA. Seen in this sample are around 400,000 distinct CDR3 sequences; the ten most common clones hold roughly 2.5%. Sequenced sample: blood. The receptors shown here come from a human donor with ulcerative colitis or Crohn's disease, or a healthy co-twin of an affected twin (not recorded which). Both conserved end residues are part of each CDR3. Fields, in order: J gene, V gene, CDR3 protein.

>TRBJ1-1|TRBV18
CASSPSLSTEAFF
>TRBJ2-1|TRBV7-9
CASSLGRAGGINEQFF
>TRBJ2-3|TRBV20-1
CSARPGSGADTQYF
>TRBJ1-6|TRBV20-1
CSAPGWGRGDSPLHF
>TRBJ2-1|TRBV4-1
CASSPWGSGAQTSGGAQFF
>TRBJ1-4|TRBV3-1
CASSQGWTNEKLFF
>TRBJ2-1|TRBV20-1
CSAFPLAATYNEQFF
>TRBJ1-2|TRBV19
CASSIAEPLNGYTF
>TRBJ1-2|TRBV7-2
CASSLSLAESNYGYTF
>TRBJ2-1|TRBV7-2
CASRGGGVNEQFF
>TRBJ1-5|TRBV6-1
CASSPTGYSNQPQHF
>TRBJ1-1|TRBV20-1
CSARRNPNTEAFF
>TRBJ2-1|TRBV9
CASSVDQGLAGGQAEQFF
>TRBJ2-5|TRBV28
CATKTGGSETQYF
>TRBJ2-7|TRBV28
CAIGRVLSYEQYF
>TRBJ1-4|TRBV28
CASSSQLATNEKLFF
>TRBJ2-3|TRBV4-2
CASSQDRLEAQYF
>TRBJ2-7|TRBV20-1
CSAPTSGNLGEQYF
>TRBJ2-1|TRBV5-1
CASYFTSGAGEQFF
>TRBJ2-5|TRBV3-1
CASSQILGQGKETQYF
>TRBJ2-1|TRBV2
CASMGLAGLWNEQFF
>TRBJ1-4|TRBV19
CASGMFPGGAEKLFF
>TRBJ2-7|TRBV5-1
CASRPGTGIYEQYF
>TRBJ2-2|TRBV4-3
CASSQDLRTSGNTGELFF
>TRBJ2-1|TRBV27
CASSLRDRSSYNEQFF
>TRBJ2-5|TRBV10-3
CAIRGLGETQYF
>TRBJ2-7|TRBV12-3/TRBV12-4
CASSGFYEQYF
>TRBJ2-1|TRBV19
CASSISAGAGNEQFF
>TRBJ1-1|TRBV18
CASSPLTGLDTEAFF
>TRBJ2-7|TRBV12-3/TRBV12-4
CASSLGVEQYF
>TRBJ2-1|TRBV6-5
CASSYSGLAGGSHNEQFF
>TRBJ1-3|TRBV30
CAWSVRAGPGNTIYF
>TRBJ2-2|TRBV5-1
CASSYTAGELFF
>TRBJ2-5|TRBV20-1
CSAPTRETQYF
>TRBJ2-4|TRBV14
CASSQLAGGLAKNIQYF
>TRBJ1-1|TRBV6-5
CASSYMRKTEAFF
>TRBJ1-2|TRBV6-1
CASTGQHDYGYTF
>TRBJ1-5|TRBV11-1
CASSLRKITHSTCNQPQHF
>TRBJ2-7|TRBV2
CASTIRGYEQYF
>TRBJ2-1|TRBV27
CASSQEWDRVLNEQFF
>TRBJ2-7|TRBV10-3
CAIRGQGGSYEQYF
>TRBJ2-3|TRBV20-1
CSARDPRRGGPDTQYF
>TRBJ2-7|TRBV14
CASSLTRTGAYEQYF
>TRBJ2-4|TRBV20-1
CSAHRLRDLAKNIQYF
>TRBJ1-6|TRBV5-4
CASSQDLYSPLHF
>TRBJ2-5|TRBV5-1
CASSPTGLEGTQYF
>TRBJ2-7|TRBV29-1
CSVERSTVKGSKFDYEQYF
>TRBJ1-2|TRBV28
CASSFLGGGYGYTF
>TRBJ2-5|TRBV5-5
CASSLEYGGGTRETQYF
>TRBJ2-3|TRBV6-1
CASSAGPSGRGTDTQYF
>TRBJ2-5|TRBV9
CASSTSLGTSGYYETQYF